A selection of T cell receptor beta chains follows, all from one sample in a study of T cell responses to AZD1222 COVID-19 vaccine. Libraries were prepared by immunoSEQ multiplex PCR; TCRdb keeps only in-frame clonotypes and omits some of them. The sample lists roughly 97,000 clones, 75% to 90% seen once, with around 7% in the top ten. The specimen comprised peripheral blood, sampled on day 0 of AZD1222 vaccination. Every receptor here comes from an adult in good health. Both conserved end residues are part of each CDR3. D genes are given only for firm matches.

NA,TRBV27,CASRAGFGADTQYF
TRBD1,TRBV29-1,CSVQTGTHGYTF
NA,TRBV7-8,CASSLASGRGYYEQYF
NA,TRBV3-1/TRBV3-2,CASSLSVGDSPLHF
NA,TRBV6-2/TRBV6-3,CASSYRQYSNQPQHF
TRBD2,TRBV11-2,CASSLGGLAGASTNTQYF
TRBD2,TRBV7-2,CASSLGGKPYEQYF
TRBD1,TRBV10-3,CAISSDRGRAFF
NA,TRBV7-9,CASSWGGPTVTGELFF
NA,TRBV10-3,CAISDANQPQHF
TRBD1,TRBV10-1,CASADRGRNGYTF
NA,TRBV27,CASSLGLYTDTQYF
TRBD1,TRBV28,CASSLPDRGLYEQYF
NA,TRBV2,CARRAVQLSSYNEQFF
NA,TRBV10-3,CASSVGGTGQETQYF
NA,TRBV15,CATSRDDFGGEVFDEQYF
NA,TRBV5-4,CASSQGGTDTGELFF
NA,TRBV11-3,CASSLGVGGPLDNEQFF
NA,TRBV28,CASSLDNTEAFF
NA,TRBV2,CASRGGQGGYNSPLHF
NA,TRBV14,CASRRGPATEQYF
NA,TRBV6-5,CASRLPVNSPLHF
NA,TRBV7-9,CAWTGSGNTIYF
NA,TRBV20-1,CSASGGNTIYF
NA,TRBV5-1,CASSPNTGELFF
TRBD2,TRBV4-1,CASSQGLAGYNEQFF
TRBD1,TRBV28,CASSLPGQGASYEQYF
NA,TRBV7-2,CASSLAGRTYEQYF
NA,TRBV20-1,CSASFGRELFF